This TCR beta chain was found in a study of type 1 and type 2 diabetes patients (dated by TCRdb to between 2015 and 2016). Background for the entire study: Recruited in China, the cohort was made up of fewer than ten type 1 diabetes patients, four type 2 diabetes patients and 6 or 7 nondiabetic controls. Paired-end sequencing of TCRbeta libraries was performed on Illumina HiSeq 2000 or MiSeq instruments. TCRbeta repertoires were profiled by high-throughput sequencing in the study to compare type 1 diabetes, type 2 diabetes and nondiabetic individuals. A total of more than 15 million paired-end reads were generated across the whole study. Type 2 diabetes patients were used as a disease comparison group for the type 1 diabetes patients. Across the study, CD4+ and CD8+ T cells were positively selected from PBMCs by means of CD4 or CD8 MicroBeads on MACS columns. When approximately 18-cycle amplification was compared with approximately 25-cycle amplification, V gene usage looked similar, suggesting that primer efficiencies were similar and PCR bias was random. Beyond this particular receptor, the publication reports: Age and gender were not matched between study groups, possibly biasing interpretation. V and J gene usage patterns of type 2 diabetes and control samples were highly correlated, averaging roughly 0.97 between samples. Because only a limited number of T2D and control samples were sequenced, some T1D-only HECs might also appear in more T2D or control samples. Only a few highly-expanded CD4+ clones (median one) were found in type 2 diabetes patients, and these clones made up a median roughly 4.1% of reads. High diversity was shown by type 2 diabetes repertoires, and the diversity was significantly greater than that of type 1 diabetes repertoires in both CD4+ and CD8+ T cells.

For this clonotype: Its antigen remains undetermined. No base qualities exist here, and no much larger clone lies one base off it.

The sequencer listed for this sample is Illumina MiSeq. For TCRbeta CDR3 amplification, the template was genomic DNA taken from the sorted T cell subsets. The TCRbeta CDR3 region was amplified by multiplex PCR with 30 forward and 13 reverse primers. After the PCR products were purified with AMPure XP beads, a second PCR of 25 cycles was run to add indices and adaptors. Libraries were gel-purified using the QIAquick Gel Extraction Kit before sequencing. The study's processing was this. Paired-end reads were merged with FLASH and aligned to IMGT V, D and J germline references using IgBLAST. Reads with below 70% alignment identity to germline references were discarded, leaving 11,114,426 reads study-wide. Following IMGT definitions, CDR3 boundaries, reading frame and productivity were assigned. Clones at or above 1% of reads were defined as highly-expanded clones, and diversity was measured by normalized Shannon entropy. Group differences in Shannon entropy were tested with unpaired two-tailed t-tests. TCRdb applied fastp at Q25 and MiXCR to the public reads, then kept only in-frame beta chains. CDR3 protein duplicates are merged, each entry listing the most common genes and DNA. It is TCRdb's table, rather than the study itself, that gives the V and J calls and clone size. In this sample the table shows 270,000 or so distinct CDR3 sequences, around 47% of which occur a single time. The ten biggest clones cover approximately 14% of the sample.

Every diabetic patient fulfilled standard classification criteria for type 1 or type 2 diabetes, and glucose and C-peptide were measured using WHO-recommended methods. Donors were excluded if they had other autoimmune diseases or infections within the previous four weeks. Approximately 10 milliliters of peripheral blood were collected from each participant. LymphoPrep density separation was used to isolate PBMCs. The origin of this receptor is a man younger than 30 with type 2 diabetes. Sequenced: peripheral blood mononuclear cells (PBMCs).

The DNA sequence is given as TGTGCCAGTAGTATATCGGAGGGGGCCTACAATGAGCAGTTCTTC. This translates into CASSISEGAYNEQFF. Here the chain combines TRBV19 and TRBJ2-1; the D call could be TRBD1 or TRBD2, with each sharing 6 bases. At the junction V is shortened by 2 bases and J by 2 bases, with 10 bases in between. The CDR3 runs 15 amino acids, cysteine and phenylalanine included. Just CDR3 DNA is preserved here, 45 bases in frame from base 1. Based on the germline V gene (reference sequence), the CDR1 and CDR2 sequences are LNHDA and SQIVND. Supplemented by the reference TRBV19 and TRBJ2-1 proteins around the CDR3, the complete variable domain is DGGITQSPKYLFRKEGQNVTLSCEQNLNHDAMYWYRQDPGQGLRLIYYSQIVNDFQKGDIAEGYSVSREKKESFPLTVTSAQKNPTAFYLCASSISEGAYNEQFFGPGTRLTVL.